Listed here is a single TCR beta chain. This clonotype was observed a few times. What this receptor recognizes is not known. Base qualities are missing; no much larger clone stands one base away. These data originate in a study of blood T cells in healthy people across ages (dated by TCRdb to between 2014 and 2016). About the investigation overall: In model experiments, template switching captured about one uniquely barcoded TCR beta cDNA molecule for every two T cells. Donors were grouped into four age groups: young (average roughly 16 years), middle-aged (under 40), aged (approximately 67) and long-lived (around 82). Donors of different ages were randomly distributed across sequencing lanes to avoid experimental bias. For two donors (one aged 18 to 29 and one aged 80 or older), the study analyzed two additional independent replicas of 1 million unique cDNA reads from the same blood draw. The study measured age-related changes in TCR beta repertoire diversity using deep sequencing normalized with unique cDNA molecular identifiers. What the work shows at the level of the full study, not this receptor alone: A strong correlation was found between observed TCR beta diversity and the percentage of naive T cells measured by flow cytometry. Because profiling used bulk unsorted PBMCs, naive and antigen-experienced compartments could not be compared conclusively. Compared with the aged group, the long-lived group had more naive CD4+ T cells, fewer expanded clones and increased TCR diversity, suggesting age selection. Total diversity estimates from one million sequenced T cells were considered lower bounds and underestimates. The CMV infection status of donors was not known, potentially confounding age-related changes in expanded clonotypes. Observed TCR beta diversity per million T cells fell roughly linearly with age, and a significant reduction was already apparent by age about 38.

The roughly 42 donors, aged roughly 6 to 100 years, were systemically healthy Caucasian individuals from Russia. Each donor gave ten milliliters of peripheral blood, drawn into EDTA-treated Vacutainer tubes. PBMCs were isolated by Ficoll-Paque density-gradient centrifugation, with at least 7 million obtained per sample. Trizol reagent was used to extract total RNA from the PBMCs, yielding at least 6 micrograms per sample. Naive CD45RAhigh/CD27high T cell percentages were measured by flow cytometry on a PBMC aliquot from every donor. Libraries were prepared through 5' RACE. Reads for this sample came from an Illumina HiSeq 2500. A second PCR of 7 to 11 cycles was run with a J-beta primer mix and a sample-barcoded 5' primer. A template-switch 5' adaptor carrying 12 random nucleotides introduced a unique molecular identifier onto each TCR beta cDNA molecule. At least 2.5 million CDR3-containing paired-end reads were obtained from each sample. All of the RNA was converted into first-strand cDNA using the Mint cDNA synthesis kit, with a TRBC-specific oligonucleotide serving as the primer. Following uracil-DNA glycosylase treatment, all cDNA underwent a first 18-cycle PCR with the universal primers M1SS and BC2_uni_R. For the original study's pipeline: Normalization of each sample was performed by random selection of 1 million high-quality reads, each carrying a distinct molecular identifier. Instead of being binned into consensus sequences, reads with shared molecular identifiers were discarded. CDR3 identification, clonotype clustering and error correction used MiTCR with a Q25 quality threshold and the strictest error-elimination algorithm. A nonparametric unseen species model using Euler transformation provided a lower-bound estimate of total TCR beta diversity. TCRdb reworked the public reads: Q25 trimming with fastp, MiXCR clone assembly, productive beta chains retained. For every CDR3 protein sequence, its rows merge into one entry that carries the most common genes and DNA. These V and J calls derive from TCRdb rather than the authors' analysis. The sample data list about 1.4 million distinct CDR3 sequences, and roughly 59% of these were observed just once. The ten top clones hold 6.5% to 8.5% of the sample.

The sample consisted of blood. This clonotype originated in a man aged 18 to 30 in good health.

At the DNA level, the sequence is TGTGCCAGCAGTTACGGCTTCGGGACAGAGAATTTCTACGAGCAGTACTTC. Its product reads: CASSYGFGTENFYEQYF. Recombination connected TRBV6-5 to TRBJ2-5; TRBD1 matches 7 bases in the middle. The J call may not be correct, given that the DNA end is closer to TRBJ2-7. Via the germline V gene, CDR1 is MNHEY and CDR2 SVGAGI. Taken from cysteine to phenylalanine, the CDR3 has 17 residues. Only CDR3 DNA remains: 51 bases, in frame from the first base.